This T cell receptor (beta chain) was documented in a study of T-cell reconstitution after alpha-beta-depleted transplantation in children. This clonotype was counted ten times or more. V was trimmed by 0 bases and J by 7 bases, leaving 10 bases between them. There are 15 residues in the CDR3. Germline CDR1 and CDR2: MNHEY and SVGAGI. For TCRbeta, the library was prepared with unique molecular identifiers. MiXCR, applied by TCRdb to the PCR reads, yields one record per CDR3 protein. The repertoire includes some 550,000 distinct CDR3 sequences, 23% of them detected once, and roughly 13% sits in the top ten.

This specimen was PBMCs, mostly from graft donor cells, taken 360 days after TCRalphabeta/CD19-depleted stem cell transplant. The source is a boy younger than two who had a stem cell transplant for acute myeloid leukemia, so the T cells may come from the graft donor. V is TRBV6-5 and J is TRBJ1-6, with D perhaps matching TRBD1 (5 bases). Here the CDR3 DNA reads TGTGCCAGCAGTTACTCTGGCAGGGTCAATTCACCCCTCCACTTT. Protein product: CASSYSGRVNSPLHF.